These T cell receptor beta chains were read from a single sample in a study of human T cells and chemical hapten exposure. TCRdb ran MiXCR on the RACE reads and lists one entry per CDR3 protein. The table includes fewer than 130,000 distinct CDR3 sequences, roughly 11% detected once. The sequenced sample was whole blood, obtained in connection with sensitization to the hapten diphenylcyclopropenone (DPC). The source is a woman aged 40 to 50 with alopecia areata. Some clones in this sample may be carry-over from other donors' samples. The conserved cysteine and the conserved F or W are not part of the CDR3 here.

J	V	CDR3
TRBJ1-3	TRBV12-3/TRBV12-4	ASSSSGGTNTIY
TRBJ1-1	TRBV4-3	ASSQDQRNTEAF
TRBJ2-1	TRBV27	ASSLSGDLYNEQF
TRBJ1-5	TRBV20-1	SARTGNQPQH
TRBJ2-6	TRBV6-5	ASTTGSPSGANVLT
TRBJ2-7	TRBV28	ASSLSLGPYEQY
TRBJ2-3	TRBV7-2	ASSLASRITDTQY
TRBJ2-1	TRBV28	ASSGPADWWEQF
TRBJ2-5	TRBV2	ASRRGLAGIETQY
TRBJ2-2	TRBV7-2	ASSQGVSGRGELF
TRBJ2-7	TRBV20-1	SARRLAGYYEQY
TRBJ1-2	TRBV2	ASSGGAYGYT
TRBJ2-5	TRBV7-3	ASSASYQETQY
TRBJ1-1	TRBV6-2/TRBV6-3	ASSYAGGAGTEAF
TRBJ2-7	TRBV6-1	ASARRGEQY
TRBJ2-3	TRBV20-1	SARPASGRGTDTQY
TRBJ2-3	TRBV6-2/TRBV6-3	ASSPGGWARTDTQY
TRBJ2-3	TRBV5-1	ASSTGQGATDTQY
TRBJ2-1	TRBV19	ASSPRSTGINHNEQF
TRBJ2-3	TRBV6-4	ASSPQGTDTQY
TRBJ2-7	TRBV29-1	SVVDPRAAYERY
TRBJ2-1	TRBV3-1	ASSPKTRGRGDEQF
TRBJ1-5	TRBV10-3	AISPGQPNQPQH
TRBJ2-5	TRBV12-3/TRBV12-4	ASSQTEGKETQY
TRBJ2-2	TRBV20-1	SARDHLTSRVFTGELF